Detailed here is one T cell receptor beta chain. Its antigen is undetermined. The read ends 3 residues early relative to the CDR3; the germline J gene fills the gap. Germline V gene sequence: CDR1 ENHRY, CDR2 SYGVKD. CDR3 length: 14 residues. With V trimmed by 2 bases and J by 8 bases, 4 bases remained unmatched. The sample is drawn from a study of T cell clonality in common variable immunodeficiency. Patients and controls were mostly of Caucasian heritage. Data came from immunoSEQ multiplex PCR; TCRdb stores just in-frame clones and leaves some out. Reported are tens of thousands of clones, none seen only once; the ten largest carry about 5.9%. Points from the study as a whole: The cause of increased CVID clonality remains unclear without subpopulation sequencing. In common variable immunodeficiency, TCR beta chains reportedly carried fewer deletions and N-nucleotide insertions. Fewer TCRbeta clones were shared among CVID subjects than controls.

Material for sequencing was peripheral blood mononuclear cells. The chain employs TRBV10-3 and TRBJ2-1; 9 bases fit TRBD2. The receptor was isolated from a person aged 18 to 75 in good health. The CDR3 sequence is CAISEQAGGYEQFF. The CDR3 bases that were read are TGTGCCATCAGTGAGCAGGCGGGGGGGTATGAG.